These 32 T cell receptor beta chains were all obtained from the same sample, sequenced in a study of blood T cell repertoires in COVID-19. Clones were sequenced by immunoSEQ multiplex PCR, and TCRdb holds only the in-frame ones, with some missing. The sample lists around 99,000 clones, roughly 75% occurring once. Sequencing used peripheral blood. Receptor source: a man aged 45-60 years who had recovered from COVID-19.

The chain recombines TRBV5-1 with TRBJ1-3, with TRBD1 matching 8 bases. The CDR3 loop spans 16 amino acids. Per germline, CDR1 SGHRS and CDR2 YFSETQ. J gave up 3 bases and V 6 bases, and 11 bases lay outside the gene matches. The CDR3 loop is CASTQGPRGHGNTIYF. The DNA of the CDR3 is TGCGCCAGCACTCAGGGGCCCAGGGGGCATGGAAACACCATATATTTT.

This clone has only one observation. V and J are TRBV3-1 (or the pseudogene TRBV3-2) and TRBJ1-1; D is uncertain. V lost 1 base and J 1 base, leaving 7 bases between the germline ends. The CDR3 loop spans 14 amino acids. Germline-derived CDR1 and CDR2 are LGHDT and YNNKEL (reference sequence). CDR3 in amino acids: CASSQVGENTEAFF. DNA for the CDR3: TGTGCCAGCAGCCAAGTCGGAGAGAACACTGAAGCTTTCTTT.

J is TRBJ1-2 and V is TRBV29-1; D ambiguous. V lost 2 bases to trimming and J lost 2 bases, with 9 bases between them. Germline loops: CDR1 SQVTM, CDR2 ANQGSEA. The CDR3 totals 13 residues. The CDR3 DNA is TGCAGCGTTGAACCGGCCGGGAACTATGGCTACACCTTC. Its translation: CSVEPAGNYGYTF.

The chain uses TRBV10-3 and TRBJ2-2, with D perhaps matching TRBD1 or TRBD2 (5 bases each). Trimming shortened V by 6 bases and J by 3 bases, and 14 bases separated the two germline ends. CDR3 length: 15 amino acids. Germline CDR1 and CDR2: ENHRY and SYGVKD. CDR3 protein: CAIREETAYTGELFF. The CDR3 DNA reads TGTGCCATCAGGGAGGAGACAGCTTACACCGGGGAGCTGTTTTTT.

Many counts were recorded for this clone. The chain links TRBV18 to TRBJ1-1, with 8 bases lining up with TRBD1. The trim removed 3 bases at V and 3 bases at J, leaving 6 bases unmatched. The CDR3 sequence is 15 residues long. Germline values: CDR1 KGHSH, CDR2 LQKENI. CDR3 sequence (DNA): TGTGCCAGCTCACCCACCTCACAGGGGGACACTGAAGCTTTCTTT. The encoded protein is CASSPTSQGDTEAFF.

The rearrangement links TRBV10-2 to TRBJ2-7, with D uncertain. Germline assignment: CDR1 WSHSY and CDR2 SAAADI. The CDR3 runs 12 residues. Trimming took 8 bases from V and 3 from J, leaving 11 bases between them. CDR3 sequence: CASGPGLYEQYF. DNA for the CDR3: TGCGCCAGCGGGCCAGGCCTCTACGAGCAGTACTTC.

The rearrangement uses TRBV3-1 (or the pseudogene TRBV3-2) and TRBJ2-3; no clear D. Germline CDR1 LGHDT, CDR2 YNNKEL (reference sequence). The CDR3 contains 11 residues. Trimming took 5 bases from V and 9 from J, leaving 9 bases between them. This chain's CDR3 is CASSGPGTQYF. CDR3 DNA: TGTGCCAGCAGCGGCCCTGGCACGCAGTATTTT.

The chain links TRBV6-5 to TRBJ2-5; D is undetermined. This CDR3 is built from 11 residues. Germline V CDR1 and CDR2: MNHEY, SVGAGI. V gave up 6 bases and J gave up 5 bases, with 7 bases separating them. Written as DNA, the CDR3 is TGTGCCAGCAGCAACGGGGAGACCCAGTACTTC. Amino acid sequence: CASSNGETQYF.

This clone was found once. The V and J genes are TRBV7-9 and TRBJ2-1, with 8 positions matching TRBD2. Trimming at V came to 3 bases and at J to 7 bases, leaving 8 bases not matched to a gene. The V gene's germline CDR1 is SEHNR and CDR2 FQNEAQ (reference sequence). CDR3 size: 15 residues. CDR3 residues: CASSFGGVRKNEQFF. CDR3 DNA sequence: TGTGCCAGCAGCTTCGGGGGGGTGCGAAAGAATGAGCAGTTCTTC. The full variable domain, rest sourced from reference TRBV7-9 and TRBJ2-1, is DTGVSQNPRHKITKRGQNVTFRCDPISEHNRLYWYRQTLGQGPEFLTYFQNEAQLEKSRLLSDRFSAERPKGSFSTLEIQRTEQGDSAMYLCASSFGGVRKNEQFFGPGTRLTVL.

The chain employs TRBV6-2 or TRBV6-3 and TRBJ1-5; perhaps TRBD1 as D (6 bases). Trimming removed 3 bases from V and 7 bases from J, with 10 bases in between. Germline CDR1 is MNHEY and CDR2 is SVGEGT. The CDR3 is 13 amino acids. CDR3 in DNA: TGTGCCAGCAGTTATCCGGGGGGCCAGCCCCAGCATTTT. Encoded protein: CASSYPGGQPQHF.

The V gene is TRBV5-1, the J gene TRBJ2-7; TRBD2 might be the D (5 bases). V lost 0 bases and J lost 1, with 17 bases in between. Germline values: CDR1 SGHRS, CDR2 YFSETQ. The CDR3 loop spans 17 amino acids. CDR3 protein: CASSLASLGGSSYEQYF. CDR3 nucleotides: TGCGCCAGCAGCTTGGCCAGCCTAGGCGGGTCTTCCTACGAGCAGTACTTC.

This clone was detected a few times. The chain employs TRBV19 and TRBJ1-2, with 9 positions matching TRBD1. V lost 5 bases and J lost 5; bases outside the gene matches: 9. Germline assignment: CDR1 LNHDA and CDR2 SQIVND (reference sequence). The CDR3 sequence is 15 residues long. CDR3 protein: CASSAGDRAGYGYTF. CDR3 in DNA: TGTGCCAGTAGTGCTGGGGACAGGGCGGGATATGGCTACACCTTC. The full variable domain, with the rest looked up from reference TRBV19 and TRBJ1-2, is DGGITQSPKYLFRKEGQNVTLSCEQNLNHDAMYWYRQDPGQGLRLIYYSQIVNDFQKGDIAEGYSVSREKKESFPLTVTSAQKNPTAFYLCASSAGDRAGYGYTFGSGTRLTVV.

The chain joins TRBV18 to TRBJ2-1, with D possibly matching TRBD1 (6 bases). Germline CDR1 KGHSH, CDR2 LQKENI. The V end lost 6 bases, the J end lost 7 bases, and 10 bases lay between the germline ends. The CDR3 runs to 12 residues. The CDR3 DNA reads TGTGCCAGCTCGCTCCAGGGGAATGAGCAGTTCTTC. Its translation: CASSLQGNEQFF.

This chain connects TRBV19 to TRBJ2-1; 8 bases are a match to TRBD2. Germline assignment: CDR1 LNHDA and CDR2 SQIVND (reference sequence). This CDR3 region has 15 residues. The ends lost 8 bases at V and 2 bases at J; junction bases unmatched: 8. The CDR3 coding sequence is TGTGCCAGTGCCCAGACTAGCGCTCCCTACAATGAGCAGTTCTTC. As protein: CASAQTSAPYNEQFF.

The rearrangement joins TRBV7-3 to TRBJ2-3; 11 nucleotides agree with TRBD2. V lost 4 bases to trimming and J lost 0 bases; unmatched junction nucleotides: 3. There are 16 residues in the CDR3. CDR1 is SGHTA and CDR2 is FQGTGA in the germline V gene. CDR3 in amino acids: CASSYWTSGSTDTQYF. CDR3 sequence (DNA): TGTGCCAGCAGCTACTGGACTAGCGGGAGCACAGATACGCAGTATTTT.

This rearrangement joins TRBV5-6 to TRBJ1-2; D gene ambiguous. The length of the CDR3 is 13 residues. Germline values: CDR1 SGHDT, CDR2 YYEEEE. The germline V and J ends were trimmed by 1 base and 0 bases, with 4 bases remaining between them. The CDR3 here is CASSLPANYGYTF. CDR3 nucleotides: TGTGCCAGCAGCTTGCCAGCTAACTATGGCTACACCTTC.

This sequence joins TRBV3-1 (or the pseudogene TRBV3-2) and TRBJ2-2; TRBD2 matches 10 bases. This CDR3 region has 16 residues. V was pared by 4 bases and J by 5 bases, with 7 bases of the junction left unmatched. Germline CDR1 is LGHDT and CDR2 is YNNKEL (reference sequence). CDR3 amino acids: CASSLSGTSATGELFF. The CDR3 DNA reads TGTGCCAGCAGCCTCTCCGGGACTAGCGCTACCGGGGAGCTGTTTTTT.

In regard to this clone: Other DNA sequences within the sample encode an identical CDR3. This rearrangement joins TRBV27 to TRBJ2-7; 12 nucleotides match TRBD2. Per the germline V gene, CDR1 is MNHEY and CDR2 is SMNVEV (reference sequence). V dropped 6 bases and J dropped 2; count of bases not matched to a gene: 2. The CDR3 has 14 amino acids. CDR3 sequence: CASSLAGGTYEQYF. CDR3 nucleotide sequence: TGTGCCAGCAGCCTAGCGGGAGGGACCTACGAGCAGTACTTC.

This clone was picked up one time. This chain uses TRBV5-1 with TRBJ1-3; D remains unclear. Germline CDR1 and CDR2: SGHRS and YFSETQ. The CDR3 is made up of 15 amino acids. V lost 4 bases and J lost 0, with 11 bases in between. The CDR3 nucleotides read TGCGCCAGCAGCCGAGACGGAGTCTCTGGAAACACCATATATTTT. This translates into CASSRDGVSGNTIYF.

The CDR3 spells CASSLDQGGNQPQHF. The CDR3 coding sequence is TGTGCCAGCAGCTTAGATCAAGGGGGCAATCAGCCCCAGCATTTT. This chain connects TRBV11-2 to TRBJ1-5, with D tentatively TRBD1 (5 bases). The CDR3 is made up of 15 amino acids. The V gene lost 0 bases and the J gene lost 2 bases, with 8 bases spanning the gap. Per the germline V gene, CDR1 is SGHAT and CDR2 is FQNNGV.

The chain recombines TRBV28 with TRBJ1-1; 11 positions match TRBD1. V dropped 6 bases and J dropped 4; count of bases not matched to a gene: 10. The V gene's germline CDR1 is MDHEN and CDR2 SYDVKM. This CDR3 is built from 16 residues. As DNA, the CDR3 is TGTGCCAGCAGATTCACATCCGGGACAGGGGGCACTGAAGCTTTCTTT. It is translated as CASRFTSGTGGTEAFF.

The chain employs TRBV11-2 and TRBJ1-6; TRBD1 might be the D (5 bases). CDR1 is SGHAT and CDR2 is FQNNGV in the germline V gene. Trimming left V 4 bases short and J 7 bases short, with 17 bases between. The CDR3 length is 16 residues. CDR3 nucleotides: TGTGCCAGCAGCTCACCGGGGGGGTCCGGGAATTCACCCCTCCACTTT. Translated: CASSSPGGSGNSPLHF.

This chain connects TRBV19 to TRBJ1-1, with TRBD1 identical over 11 bases. V lost 6 bases to trimming and J lost 4 bases; unmatched junction nucleotides: 13. The germline V gene encodes CDR1 LNHDA and CDR2 SQIVND (reference sequence). This CDR3 contains 17 residues. The CDR3 nucleotides are TGTGCCAGTAGGCAAGGACAGGGGGCGATTTCGGCCACTGAAGCTTTCTTT. Translating gives CASRQGQGAISATEAFF.

The table lists this clone with a count of one. The chain couples TRBV7-6 to TRBJ2-7, with 8 bases identical to TRBD1. V lost 1 base and J lost 1; bases outside the gene matches: 6. CDR1 is SGHVS and CDR2 is FNYEAQ in the germline V gene. The CDR3 has 16 residues. CDR3 sequence reads: CASSLVGQALSYEQYF. In DNA form, the CDR3 reads TGTGCCAGCAGCTTAGTGGGACAGGCCCTTTCCTACGAGCAGTACTTC.

This clone showed up just once. The chain is built from TRBV7-3 and TRBJ2-3; D gene ambiguous. The length of the CDR3 is 15 residues. V lost 2 bases and J 2 bases, leaving 11 bases between the germline ends. The V gene's germline CDR1 is SGHTA and CDR2 FQGTGA. The CDR3 bases are TGTGCCAGCAGCTTATCTGGCGGCCTCACAGATACGCAGTATTTT. Translation gives CASSLSGGLTDTQYF. The variable domain in full, with the rest retrieved from reference TRBV7-3 and TRBJ2-3, is GAGVSQTPSNKVTEKGKYVELRCDPISGHTALYWYRQSLGQGPEFLIYFQGTGAADDSGLPNDRFFAVRPEGSVSTLKIQRTERGDSAVYLCASSLSGGLTDTQYFGPGTRLTVL.

The chain is built from TRBV6-5 and TRBJ1-2; the D gene is possibly TRBD1 (6 bases). The germline gives CDR1 MNHEY, CDR2 SVGAGI. V was cut by 6 bases and J by 0 bases, with 14 bases left in between. CDR3 length: 15 amino acids. The CDR3: CASRAGQPTNYGYTF. As DNA, the CDR3 is TGTGCCAGCAGAGCAGGACAGCCCACTAACTATGGCTACACCTTC.

The chain recombines TRBV7-9 with TRBJ1-5, with D possibly matching TRBD1 (6 bases). CDR3 length equals 14 residues. Germline V lookup: CDR1 SEHNR, CDR2 FQNEAQ (reference sequence). The V and J ends lost 6 bases and 7 bases respectively, with 16 bases between them. CDR3 residues: CASSLTETGQPQHF. The CDR3 DNA reads TGTGCCAGCAGTCTAACAGAAACAGGGCAGCCCCAGCATTTT.

The chain links TRBV7-2 to TRBJ1-2; 11 bases are a match to TRBD1. Per the germline V gene, CDR1 is SGHTA and CDR2 is FQGNSA. This CDR3 is 17 amino acids long. With V trimmed by 4 bases and J by 6 bases, 13 bases remained unmatched. CDR3 sequence (DNA): TGTGCCAGCAGCTCGCCGGGACAGGGGGTCGGGGTGAATGGCTACACCTTC. Its translation is CASSSPGQGVGVNGYTF.

CDR3 DNA sequence: TGTGCCAGCTCCACAGGATCCCTACCACCAGATACGCAGTATTTT. It codes for CASSTGSLPPDTQYF. The rearrangement joins TRBV9 to TRBJ2-3, with a possible D match to TRBD1 (5 bases). The germline V and J ends were trimmed by 7 bases and 4 bases, with 19 bases remaining between them. This CDR3 is built from 15 residues. The germline CDR1 and CDR2 sequences are SGDLS and YYNGEE.

The chain uses TRBV6-1 and TRBJ1-6; D perhaps matches TRBD1 (5 bases). CDR1 and CDR2 from the germline V gene are MNHNS and SASEGT. Deletions cut 2 bases from V and 14 bases from J, with 22 bases between. The CDR3 extends over 16 amino acids. The CDR3 region has the DNA TGTGCCAGCAGTGAAAAACCGACACTCCCTTGGGGGGCCCTCCACTTT. Amino acid sequence: CASSEKPTLPWGALHF.

This clone was recorded only once. The chain joins TRBV5-1 to TRBJ2-7; D might be TRBD1 (6 bases). The CDR3 spans 15 residues. Germline assignment: CDR1 SGHRS and CDR2 YFSETQ. The ends were cut back, 3 bases at V and 6 bases at J, with 19 bases in the middle. CDR3 protein: CASSWRAVGASEQYF. CDR3 sequence (DNA): TGCGCCAGCAGCTGGCGGGCAGTGGGGGCTAGCGAGCAGTACTTC.

The chain combines TRBV28 with TRBJ2-2; 11 bases are a match to TRBD2. V gave up 3 bases and J gave up 5 bases; unmatched junction bases: 8. CDR1 is MDHEN, CDR2 SYDVKM, per germline. The CDR3 extends over 17 amino acids. For the CDR3, the DNA is TGTGCCAGCAGTTTCGGGGCTAGCGGGAGGCGGACCGGGGAGCTGTTTTTT. Protein: CASSFGASGRRTGELFF.